Following are 21 T cell receptor beta chains from one sample sequenced in a study of blood T cells in healthy people across ages. A sample-barcoded 5' primer and a J-beta primer mix were used in a second PCR of about 6 to 12 cycles. TCRdb reanalysed the 5' RACE reads using MiXCR and keeps one entry per CDR3 protein. The table includes some 700,000 distinct CDR3 sequences, around a fifth detected once. The sequenced sample consisted of blood. These receptors all come from a man between 65 and 85 years old in good health.

This clonotype was picked up many times. The V gene is TRBV18, the J gene TRBJ2-1; 7 bases are a match to TRBD2. The junction had 1 base not matched to a gene; V was cut back by 3 bases and J by 5 bases. This CDR3 spans 13 amino acids. Germline loops: CDR1 KGHSH, CDR2 LQKENI. The CDR3 bases are TGTGCCAGCTCACCGGGGGGGGACAATGAGCAGTTCTTC. Translated: CASSPGGDNEQFF.

Remarks on this clonotype: The final CDR3 position lacks the conserved phenylalanine or tryptophan, pointing to a likely read error. The chain has TRBV7-7 and TRBJ2-1; a possible D gene is TRBD2 (6 bases). CDR1 is SSHAT, CDR2 FNYEAQ, per germline (reference sequence). The length of the CDR3 is 17 residues. Trimming shortened V by 5 bases and J by 12 bases, and 29 bases separated the two germline ends. CDR3 coding DNA: TGTGCCAGCAGCCCCAAGCGGGCCCTGGGATTGTATGGGGTGCAGTTCCTC. Translation: CASSPKRALGLYGVQFL.

The chain combines TRBV15 with TRBJ2-4; the D is unclear. V was clipped by 0 bases and J by 1 base, with 13 bases between them. There are 17 residues in the CDR3. Germline V CDR1 and CDR2: LNHNV, YYDKDF (reference sequence). CDR3 region: CATSRDSVVRAKNIQYF. The DNA of the CDR3 is TGTGCCACCAGCAGAGACTCCGTGGTTAGGGCCAAAAACATTCAGTACTTC.

On this clonotype itself: A much more abundant neighbour one base away suggests this may be a read error. The chain uses TRBV10-3 and TRBJ2-1; no firm D call. Gene TRBJ2-5 matches the end of the DNA better, so the J call may be wrong. CDR1 and CDR2 from the germline V gene are ENHRY and SYGVKD. This CDR3 has 11 amino acids. In DNA, the CDR3 is TGTGCCATCAGTGATGGGGAGACCCAGTACTTC. This codes for CAISDGETQYF.

This clonotype was observed once. This chain uses TRBV12-3 or TRBV12-4 with TRBJ1-2, with a weak D call TRBD1 (6 bases). The ends were cut back, 4 bases at V and 8 bases at J, with 14 bases in the middle. This CDR3 comprises 13 residues. CDR3 sequence: CASSSQGIWGYTF. For the CDR3, the DNA is TGTGCCAGCAGTTCACAGGGTATTTGGGGCTACACCTTC.

This clonotype was counted many times. The CDR3 is CSARSASGLQETQYF. The DNA for the CDR3 is TGCAGTGCTAGGTCGGCTAGCGGGCTACAAGAGACCCAGTACTTC. This sequence joins TRBV20-1 and TRBJ2-5; the match to TRBD2 covers 8 bases. Germline loops: CDR1 DFQATT, CDR2 SNEGSKA (reference sequence). V shed 3 bases and J 2 bases; nucleotides not matched to a gene: 8. The CDR3 is 15 residues long.

The rearrangement joins TRBV20-1 to TRBJ1-4; D uncertain. V was pared by 0 bases and J by 0 bases, with 11 bases between. This CDR3 region has 16 residues. The germline V gene encodes CDR1 DFQATT and CDR2 SNEGSKA (reference sequence). The DNA for the CDR3 is TGCAGTGCTAGAGATGGCGCCATTGCAACTAATGAAAAACTGTTTTTT. Its translation: CSARDGAIATNEKLFF.

The chain combines TRBV20-1 with TRBJ1-1, with D unresolved. Germline assignment: CDR1 DFQATT and CDR2 SNEGSKA (reference sequence). V lost 2 bases to trimming and J lost 3 bases, with 7 bases between them. The CDR3 is made up of 12 amino acids. The CDR3 nucleotides read TGCAGTGCTAGACGGACGGACACTGAAGCTTTCTTT. This gives the protein CSARRTDTEAFF.

This chain links TRBV5-5 with TRBJ2-4, with D possibly being TRBD2 (5 bases). Germline V gene sequence: CDR1 SGHKS, CDR2 YYEKEE (reference sequence). The V gene lost 2 bases and the J gene lost 0 bases, with 12 bases spanning the gap. This CDR3 has 16 amino acids. CDR3 sequence (DNA): TGTGCCAGCAGCTTAGAGGGATTTCTAGCCAAAAACATTCAGTACTTC. It is translated as CASSLEGFLAKNIQYF.

The chain combines TRBV14 with TRBJ2-1, with D maybe TRBD2 (5 bases). The end of the DNA fits TRBJ2-5 better, so the J call may be wrong. The CDR3 spans 17 residues. From germline, CDR1 is SGHDN and CDR2 FVKESK. CDR3 DNA: TGTGCCAGCAGCCAAGCACCTACCTGGGGAGTAAGGGAGACCCAGTACTTC. As protein: CASSQAPTWGVRETQYF.

V is TRBV6-5 and J is TRBJ2-5; 7 nucleotides agree with TRBD1. The DNA end is a closer match to TRBJ2-7, so the J assignment may be wrong. In germline, CDR1 is MNHEY, CDR2 SVGAGI. CDR3 length equals 15 residues. CDR3 in DNA: TGTGCCAGCAGTTACTCGAGTACAGGGGCCTACGAGCAGTACTTC. Its translation is CASSYSSTGAYEQYF.

This clonotype was recorded a few times. V and J are TRBV7-3 and TRBJ2-3; 11 bases agree with TRBD2. V lost 4 bases, J lost 0 bases, and 9 bases stayed unmatched. From germline, CDR1 is SGHTA and CDR2 FQGTGA. The length of the CDR3 is 18 residues. The CDR3 loop reads CASSYAGTSGASTDTQYF. CDR3 bases: TGTGCCAGCAGCTACGCCGGGACTAGCGGAGCCAGCACAGATACGCAGTATTTT.

This clonotype was counted only a few times. This sequence joins TRBV4-2 and TRBJ2-3; no definite D call. V dropped 1 base and J dropped 6 bases, with 14 bases sitting between them. CDR1 and CDR2 from the germline V gene are LGHNA and YNFKEQ. This CDR3 spans 15 amino acids. The CDR3 here is CASSQGSATIDTQYF. The CDR3 DNA sequence: TGTGCCAGCAGCCAAGGATCGGCTACCATTGATACGCAGTATTTT.

The rearrangement joins TRBV5-1 to TRBJ2-1; possibly TRBD2 for D (6 bases). This CDR3 is 14 amino acids long. The V gene's germline CDR1 is SGHRS and CDR2 YFSETQ. V was cut by 4 bases and J by 4 bases, with 12 bases left in between. The CDR3 DNA reads as TGCGCCAGCAGCCTGCGGGAATTATACAATGAGCAGTTCTTC. Translated, it gives CASSLRELYNEQFF.

The rearrangement joins TRBV29-1 to TRBJ2-3; tentatively, D is TRBD1 or TRBD2 (6 bases each). Germline CDR1 and CDR2: SQVTM and ANQGSEA. The CDR3 is 14 amino acids. V was clipped by 4 bases and J by 2 bases, with 13 bases between them. The CDR3 loop is CSVVVGGPTDTQYF. The CDR3 DNA follows: TGCAGCGTTGTGGTCGGGGGCCCCACAGATACGCAGTATTTT.

This CDR3 reads CSALPGVGYGYTF. The CDR3 region has the DNA TGCAGTGCCCTTCCCGGGGTTGGCTATGGCTACACCTTC. This chain links TRBV20-1 with TRBJ1-2; D gene ambiguous. CDR1 and CDR2 (germline): DFQATT, SNEGSKA (reference sequence). Between the trimmed V and J ends, which lost 6 bases and 4 bases, there was a span of 15 bases. The CDR3 loop spans 13 amino acids.

This clonotype has more than one count but fewer than ten. The chain links TRBV3-1 to TRBJ1-1, with TRBD1 as a possible D gene (6 bases). Germline V lookup: CDR1 LGHDT, CDR2 YNNKEL (reference sequence). The V and J ends lost 4 bases and 7 bases respectively, with 19 bases between them. The length of the CDR3 is 15 residues. CDR3 coding DNA: TGTGCCAGCAGCCCCGAGGGGGGGCAAATCGGTGAAGCTTTCTTT. This sequence encodes CASSPEGGQIGEAFF.

The V gene is TRBV5-1, the J gene TRBJ1-5; D perhaps matches TRBD1 (6 bases). This CDR3 spans 15 amino acids. Germline V CDR1 and CDR2: SGHRS, YFSETQ. V shed 0 bases and J shed 3 bases, with 10 bases lying between them. CDR3 sequence: CASSLVGGPNQPQHF. In DNA, the CDR3 is TGCGCCAGCAGCTTGGTGGGGGGCCCCAATCAGCCCCAGCATTTT.

This clonotype occurred a few times. The CDR3 loop reads CASSLASNTGELFF. The CDR3 bases are TGTGCCAGCAGTTTGGCGTCGAACACCGGGGAGCTGTTTTTT. The V gene is TRBV12-3 or TRBV12-4, the J gene TRBJ2-2; D not certain. CDR3 length equals 14 residues. Trimming pared 3 bases from V and 0 bases from J, leaving 5 bases between.

This clonotype was picked up many times. The V and J genes are TRBV29-1 and TRBJ2-7; D ambiguous. V shed 0 bases and J shed 1 base, with 7 bases lying between them. Germline V gene sequence: CDR1 SQVTM, CDR2 ANQGSEA. CDR3 size: 13 residues. The CDR3 coding sequence is TGCAGCGTTGAAGAGGACGGATCCTACGAGCAGTACGTC. It codes for CSVEEDGSYEQYV.

In this sample, this clonotype turned up a few times. The chain couples TRBV6-1 to TRBJ1-2; 7 bases are shared with TRBD1. Trimming cost V 7 bases and J 8 bases; bases outside gene matches: 7. This CDR3 has 12 amino acids. The germline gives CDR1 MNHNS, CDR2 SASEGT. The CDR3 region has the DNA TGTGCCAGCACCTGGACAGGATCCGGCTACACCTTC. Its translation: CASTWTGSGYTF.